This T cell receptor (beta chain) was retrieved from a study of regulatory T cells in long-lasting Graves disease. Whole-study results and caveats: Small sample size may have lowered accuracy.

Concerning this clonotype itself: The antigen is unknown. A much larger clone lies one base from this, so it may be a read error.

In building TCR beta libraries, iRepertoire HTBI primers were used together with Arm-PCR of CDR3 regions. TCRdb reprocessed the multiplex PCR reads with MiXCR, giving one entry per CDR3 protein. The table lists about 420,000 distinct CDR3 sequences, approximately 16% of them singletons. The time point is: newly diagnosed GD, antithyroid drugs for less than 3 months. There was RNA extracted from PBMCs, and the TCR library was made from it. Around 10 milliliters of peripheral blood were drawn into EDTA tubes. Germline V gene sequence: CDR1 MDHEN, CDR2 SYDVKM. The ends were cut back, 4 bases at V and 4 bases at J, with 5 bases in the middle. The CDR3 runs 12 residues. The same data also contributed to another study, on T cells in Graves' hyperthyroidism and ophthalmopathy.

The chain links TRBV28 to TRBJ1-3; D ambiguous. Sequencing used peripheral blood mononuclear cells (PBMCs), obtained at new diagnosis, from a patient treated with antithyroid drugs. The source is a woman aged 18-29 years with Graves disease. CDR3: CASSYEGNTIYF. DNA for the CDR3: TGTGCCAGCAGTTATGAGGGAAACACCATATATTTT.